Listed here are 20 T cell receptor beta chains from one sample, sequenced in a study of follicular helper T cells after annual influenza vaccination. This table comes from immunoSEQ multiplex PCR, and its TCRdb copy is limited to in-frame clones, with some not included. Of 9,500 to 13,000 clones in the sample, around 81% are singletons; the top ten hold around 0.8%. Time point indicated: 2014-2015 season, 7 days after vaccination. Sequences were derived from CXCR5- memory CD4+ T cells sorted from blood, sampled 7 days after influenza vaccination. These receptors were obtained from an adult who received the influenza vaccine.

The V call is TRBV5-8, the J call TRBJ2-5; TRBD1 matches 9 bases. Germline CDR1 is SGHTS and CDR2 is YDEGEE. The CDR3 is made up of 17 amino acids. V was clipped by 3 bases and J by 1 base; unmatched bases: 10. The CDR3 DNA reads TGTGCCAGCAGCTCCGGGACAGGGAGGATATTCCAAGAGACCCAGTACTTC. Protein: CASSSGTGRIFQETQYF.

The rearrangement links TRBV6-5 to TRBJ2-4; TRBD2 agrees at 8 bases. The germline V gene encodes CDR1 MNHEY and CDR2 SVGAGI. There are 15 residues in the CDR3. V lost 0 bases to trimming and J lost 8 bases; unmatched junction nucleotides: 6. This CDR3 reads CASSYSSTGGHIQYF. The DNA of the CDR3 is TGTGCCAGCAGTTACTCGTCTACGGGAGGGCACATTCAGTACTTC.

J is TRBJ1-4 and V is TRBV7-2; 9 bases align to TRBD1. This CDR3 is 14 amino acids long. Per the germline V gene, CDR1 is SGHTA and CDR2 is FQGNSA. Losses at the gene ends were 5 bases for V and 6 bases for J; bases not matched to a gene: 4. The CDR3, as DNA: TGTGCCAGCAGCACCGGGACAGGGTATGAAAAACTGTTTTTT. This encodes CASSTGTGYEKLFF.

The J gene is TRBJ2-3, the V gene TRBV9; no clear D gene. Germline CDR1 reads SGDLS; CDR2 reads YYNGEE. Trimming cost V 2 bases and J 5 bases, with 12 bases left between them. The length of the CDR3 is 14 residues. In DNA, the CDR3 is TGTGCCAGCAGCGTTGGTGGCCCCCAAGATACGCAGTATTTT. Its translation: CASSVGGPQDTQYF.

This chain joins TRBV27 and TRBJ1-4; 7 bases align to TRBD1. CDR3 length: 20 amino acids. The V segment lost 5 bases and the J segment 0 bases; nucleotides outside the gene matches: 18. Germline CDR1 MNHEY, CDR2 SMNVEV (reference sequence). This CDR3 reads CASSPLAPDRDGATNEKLFF. The CDR3 DNA sequence: TGTGCCAGCAGTCCCCTAGCCCCTGACAGGGACGGAGCAACTAATGAAAAACTGTTTTTT.

This clone was observed a handful of times. V usage is TRBV6-1 and J usage is TRBJ1-6; tentative D call: TRBD1 (5 bases). The V end lost 0 bases, the J end lost 7 bases, and 10 bases lay between the germline ends. The CDR3 is made up of 15 amino acids. Germline lookup yields CDR1 MNHNS and CDR2 SASEGT. The CDR3 nucleotides are TGTGCCAGCAGTGAAGCGTGGGGGAGCAATTCACCCCTCCACTTT. Its protein product is CASSEAWGSNSPLHF.

The genes are TRBV30 and TRBJ2-3; 9 bases match TRBD1. CDR1 is GTSNPN and CDR2 is SVGIG in the germline V gene (reference sequence). The V segment lost 0 bases and the J segment 4 bases; nucleotides outside the gene matches: 11. CDR3 length equals 17 residues. CDR3 sequence reads: CAWSVLSWDREADTQYF. The CDR3 DNA is TGTGCCTGGAGTGTACTGAGTTGGGACAGGGAGGCAGATACGCAGTATTTT.

This rearrangement joins TRBV6-6 to TRBJ1-2, with D unclear. V lost 0 bases and J lost 2, with 7 bases in between. This CDR3 has 14 amino acids. Germline CDR1 MNHNY, CDR2 SVGAGI (reference sequence). CDR3 sequence (DNA): TGTGCCAGCAGTTACTCGCTACAGAACTATGGCTACACCTTC. The encoded protein is CASSYSLQNYGYTF.

The V and J genes are TRBV4-2 and TRBJ2-1, with 9 positions matching TRBD2. The CDR3 sequence is 17 residues long. V dropped 3 bases and J dropped 0; count of bases not matched to a gene: 6. Germline CDR1 is LGHNA and CDR2 is YNFKEQ. The CDR3 sequence: CASSQAFSGSSYNEQFF. CDR3 nucleotides: TGTGCCAGCAGCCAGGCCTTTAGCGGGAGCTCCTACAATGAGCAGTTCTTC.

The V call is TRBV19, the J call TRBJ2-3, with D possibly called TRBD1 or TRBD2 (5 bases each). Trimming shortened V by 6 bases and J by 2 bases, and 9 bases separated the two germline ends. The length of the CDR3 is 13 residues. Germline loops: CDR1 LNHDA, CDR2 SQIVND (reference sequence). CDR3 loop: CASSGAATDTQYF. The CDR3 DNA reads as TGTGCCAGTAGCGGGGCTGCCACAGATACGCAGTATTTT.

This chain uses TRBV19 with TRBJ2-7; D call uncertain. V lost 3 bases and J lost 4, with 10 bases in between. This CDR3 comprises 13 residues. The germline CDR1 and CDR2 sequences are LNHDA and SQIVND (reference sequence). The CDR3 sequence is CASSIGRSYEQYF. CDR3 in DNA: TGTGCCAGTAGTATCGGGCGCAGTTACGAGCAGTACTTC. The full variable domain, in which reference TRBV19 and TRBJ2-7 provide the parts outside the CDR3, is DGGITQSPKYLFRKEGQNVTLSCEQNLNHDAMYWYRQDPGQGLRLIYYSQIVNDFQKGDIAEGYSVSREKKESFPLTVTSAQKNPTAFYLCASSIGRSYEQYFGPGTRLTVT.

This clone has a single count. In DNA form, the CDR3 reads TGTGCCAGCTCACGGGGGAACGGGGGGAGCTCCTACGAGCAGTACTTC. It specifies CASSRGNGGSSYEQYF. The chain links TRBV18 to TRBJ2-7; 7 nucleotides agree with TRBD2. The V gene's germline CDR1 is KGHSH and CDR2 LQKENI. The length of the CDR3 is 16 residues. The V gene end was trimmed by 4 bases and the J gene end by 0 bases; junction bases not matched to a gene: 9.

The V gene is TRBV9, the J gene TRBJ1-2, with D tentatively TRBD1 (5 bases). The CDR3 extends over 14 amino acids. Germline assignment: CDR1 SGDLS and CDR2 YYNGEE. Trimming shortened V by 2 bases and J by 2 bases, and 10 bases separated the two germline ends. The CDR3, as DNA: TGTGCCAGCAGCGTGGGTGAGGGGAACTATGGCTACACCTTC. It is translated as CASSVGEGNYGYTF. The full variable domain, in which reference TRBV9 and TRBJ1-2 provide the parts outside the CDR3, is DSGVTQTPKHLITATGQRVTLRCSPRSGDLSVYWYQQSLDQGLQFLIQYYNGEERAKGNILERFSAQQFPDLHSELNLSSLELGDSALYFCASSVGEGNYGYTFGSGTRLTVV.

V is TRBV6-1 and J is TRBJ1-2, with 9 bases aligning to TRBD1. The trim removed 6 bases at V and 8 bases at J, leaving 4 bases unmatched. The CDR3 runs to 12 residues. Germline CDR1 is MNHNS and CDR2 is SASEGT. This CDR3 reads CASSRDRDGYTF. Written as DNA, the CDR3 is TGTGCCAGCAGCCGGGACAGGGACGGCTACACCTTC.

The genes are TRBV6-1 and TRBJ1-5, with 10 bases aligning to TRBD1. Per germline, CDR1 MNHNS and CDR2 SASEGT. Germline trimming cut 4 bases from V and 5 bases from J; bases unmatched to any gene: 14. The CDR3 extends over 18 amino acids. CDR3 residues: CASSVPGQGTPGDQPQHF. The CDR3 DNA sequence: TGTGCCAGCAGTGTTCCGGGACAGGGGACCCCGGGGGATCAGCCCCAGCATTTT.

The V and J genes are TRBV2 and TRBJ1-1; no clear D. V was pared by 6 bases and J by 1 base, with 12 bases between. Looked up from germline, CDR1 is SNHLY and CDR2 is FYNNEI. This CDR3 has 14 amino acids. The CDR3 DNA reads TGTGCCAGCAGGGCAGCCGCTGCGAACACTGAAGCTTTCTTT. Its translation is CASRAAAANTEAFF.

The rearrangement links TRBV28 to TRBJ1-3; D unclear. Deletions cut 10 bases from V and 5 bases from J, with 9 bases between. The CDR3 sequence is 11 residues long. The germline V gene encodes CDR1 MDHEN and CDR2 SYDVKM. The CDR3 here is CAIRERNTIYF. In nucleotides, the CDR3 is TGTGCCATTCGGGAGAGAAACACCATATATTTT.

The rearrangement links TRBV30 to TRBJ2-3; 9 bases are a match to TRBD1. V dropped 1 base and J dropped 6; count of bases not matched to a gene: 5. Germline-derived CDR1 and CDR2 are GTSNPN and SVGIG (reference sequence). This CDR3 spans 14 amino acids. CDR3: CAWSGQGGGDTQYF. DNA for the CDR3: TGTGCCTGGAGTGGACAGGGGGGCGGGGATACGCAGTATTTT. Drawing the rest from reference TRBV30 and TRBJ2-3, the complete variable domain is SQTIHQWPATLVQPVGSPLSLECTVEGTSNPNLYWYRQAAGRGLQLLFYSVGIGQISSEVPQNLSASRPQDRQFILSSKKLLLSDSGFYLCAWSGQGGGDTQYFGPGTRLTVL.

The genes are TRBV6-1 and TRBJ1-3; D is unresolved. The CDR3 has 14 residues. Per germline, CDR1 MNHNS and CDR2 SASEGT. Trimming cost V 6 bases and J 6 bases, with 15 bases left between them. CDR3 nucleotides: TGTGCCAGCAGCCCCGGGGAGGGAGAAAACACCATATATTTT. The encoded protein is CASSPGEGENTIYF.

The chain employs TRBV28 and TRBJ1-2; 8 bases agree with TRBD1. CDR1 and CDR2 from the germline V gene are MDHEN and SYDVKM. J gave up 0 bases and V 1 base, and 10 bases lay outside the gene matches. There are 18 residues in the CDR3. CDR3: CASSLLQQQGEANYGYTF. CDR3 nucleotide sequence: TGTGCCAGCAGTTTATTGCAACAACAGGGGGAAGCTAACTATGGCTACACCTTC.